Listed below are T cell receptor beta chains from one sample, sequenced in a study of neurological immune-mediated disorders. TCRdb re-called the 5' RACE reads through MiXCR, storing one row per CDR3 protein. The table shows around 33,000 distinct CDR3 sequences, with roughly a quarter occurring only once. The sample was CD4+ T cells from blood. Every receptor here comes from a man aged 50 or older with HTLV-1-associated myelopathy (HAM/TSP). CDR3s include the opening cysteine and the closing phenylalanine or tryptophan. Fields, in order: J gene, V gene, clone size, D gene, CDR3 DNA, CDR3 protein. A D gene is named only where the DNA matches it firmly. Not every row has a clone size; where given, it reads once, few, many or a size class.

TRBJ1-1,TRBV20-1,medium-sized,-,TGCAGTGCAAGGAATCCAGACTCAGGGGTGAACACTGAAGCTTTCTTT,CSARNPDSGVNTEAFF
TRBJ2-3,TRBV5-1,-,-,TGCGCCAGCAGCTTGGGGGGCTCCGGGTCAGATACGCAGTATTTT,CASSLGGSGSDTQYF
TRBJ1-1,TRBV3-1,many,-,TGTGCCAGCAGCCAAGAAAGGTACACTGAAGCTTTCTTT,CASSQERYTEAFF
TRBJ2-4,TRBV7-3,many,-,TGTGCCAGCGCACAGGAGGGAAAAAACATTCAGTACTTC,CASAQEGKNIQYF
TRBJ2-1,TRBV20-1,many,-,TGCAGTGCTAGGGGTCCGGGGGTGAGTGAGCAGTTCTTC,CSARGPGVSEQFF
TRBJ1-1,TRBV25-1,-,-,TGTGCCAGCAGCCACGGGGGCAAAGGGTACACTGAAGCTTTCTTT,CASSHGGKGYTEAFF
TRBJ1-4,TRBV29-1,-,-,TGCAGCGCGACAGCATCGGAGGAAAAACTGTTTTTT,CSATASEEKLFF
TRBJ1-2,TRBV29-1,many,-,TGCAGCGTTGGGGGACTGACTCTGGCGAGTGGCTACACCTTC,CSVGGLTLASGYTF
TRBJ2-5,TRBV7-2,many,TRBD2,TGTGCCAGCAGCTTAGCGGGGGGGTTAGAGACCCAGTACTTC,CASSLAGGLETQYF
TRBJ2-1,TRBV12-3/TRBV12-4,many,TRBD2,TGTGCCAGCAGTTTGAGCGGGGGGTTGTCGAATGAGCAGTTCTTC,CASSLSGGLSNEQFF
TRBJ2-1,TRBV27,many,-,TGTGCCAGCAGTTTCTTAGCTCAGGGTGAGCAGTTCTTC,CASSFLAQGEQFF
TRBJ2-7,TRBV18,many,-,TGTGCCAGCTCACCACGGATTGAGCAGTACTTC,CASSPRIEQYF
TRBJ1-2,TRBV19,many,-,TGTGCCAGTAGTATCCGAACCGGGACCAACTATGGCTACACCTTC,CASSIRTGTNYGYTF
TRBJ2-7,TRBV5-5,-,TRBD1,TGTGCCAGCAGCTGGGGACAGGGGGCCCCCTACGAGCAGTACTTC,CASSWGQGAPYEQYF
TRBJ1-2,TRBV24-1,-,TRBD1,TGTGCCACCAGTCTCGGACAGGGGACACCGACTGGCTATGGCTACACCTTC,CATSLGQGTPTGYGYTF
TRBJ1-1,TRBV20-1,many,-,TGCAGTGCCTTGGGCCCGGGGGGGAACACTGAAGCTTTCTTT,CSALGPGGNTEAFF
TRBJ2-3,TRBV2,-,-,TGTGCCAGCAGTGAAGACGGCGGGACAACAGATACGCAGTATTTT,CASSEDGGTTDTQYF
TRBJ2-4,TRBV6-1,many,-,TGTGCCAGCAGTCCGAGTAGGGGGACTATAAACATTCAGTACTTC,CASSPSRGTINIQYF
TRBJ1-2,TRBV9,-,-,TGTGCCAGCAGCGTAGAGTCAGCTAACTATGGCTACACCTTC,CASSVESANYGYTF
TRBJ2-3,TRBV20-1,many,-,TGCAGTGCTAGTGGCACAGGGTTCACAGATACGCAGTATTTT,CSASGTGFTDTQYF
TRBJ1-2,TRBV5-1,many,-,TGCGCCAGCAGCTTGGCGGGCAGCTCCTATGGCTACACCTTC,CASSLAGSSYGYTF
TRBJ1-1,TRBV10-3,-,-,TGTGCCATCAGGGAGGACACTAAAGATTTCTTT,CAIREDTKDFF
TRBJ2-1,TRBV5-1,-,-,TGCGCCAGCAGGGAGGGGTCTGGGAATGAGCAGTTCTTC,CASREGSGNEQFF
TRBJ2-1,TRBV11-2,many,-,TGTGCCAGCAGCCCCCTAGGAGGGGGGCCGGGTGAGCAGTTCTTC,CASSPLGGGPGEQFF
TRBJ2-2,TRBV7-9,many,-,TGTGCCAGCAGCCCCCTTCAAGGGTCGAACACCGGGGAGCTGTTTTTT,CASSPLQGSNTGELFF
TRBJ2-1,TRBV10-3,many,-,TGTGCCATCAGGGAACAGTCCCTCCGAACCAATGAGCAGTTCTTC,CAIREQSLRTNEQFF
TRBJ2-7,TRBV7-8,many,-,TGTGCCAGCAGCTTAGAGCACGGTTCCTACGAGCAGTACTTC,CASSLEHGSYEQYF
TRBJ1-1,TRBV3-1,many,-,TGTGCCAGCAGCGCCGCGGGGGGAAACACTGAAGCTTTCTTT,CASSAAGGNTEAFF
TRBJ2-2,TRBV7-9,-,TRBD1,TGTGCCAGCAGCGCATACAGGGGGCGCCTCTCCGGGGAGCTGTTTTTT,CASSAYRGRLSGELFF
TRBJ1-5,TRBV24-1,-,-,TGTGTCACCAGTGATGAGGGTGATCAGCCCCAACATTTT,CVTSDEGDQPQHF
TRBJ2-6,TRBV5-6,many,-,TGTGCCAGCAGCACTCCCGAACAGGGACCCGGGGCCAACGTCCTGACTTTC,CASSTPEQGPGANVLTF
TRBJ2-1,TRBV20-1,many,-,TGCAGTGCTCCAGAGAGGGCTAGGCGGTTCTTC,CSAPERARRFF
TRBJ2-1,TRBV4-2,-,-,TGTGCCAGCAGCCAAGATCTGGGCAGCTCCTACAATGAGCAGTTCTTC,CASSQDLGSSYNEQFF
TRBJ1-5,TRBV20-1,many,-,TGCAGTGCTAGAGATATGGCGGGCCAAGGGAATCAGCCCCAGCATTTT,CSARDMAGQGNQPQHF
TRBJ1-5,TRBV7-3,once,-,TGTGCCAGCATCCCCCCCAGGCTTAGCAATCAGCCCCAGCATTTT,CASIPPRLSNQPQHF
TRBJ2-5,TRBV3-1,many,TRBD1,TGTGCCAGCAGCCACTTGGGACAGGGGGTGGGAAAGACCCAGTACTTC,CASSHLGQGVGKTQYF
TRBJ1-1,TRBV5-1,many,-,TGCGCCAGCAGGAGGGAAACTGAAGCTTTCTTT,CASRRETEAFF
TRBJ1-5,TRBV7-2,many,TRBD1,TGTGCCAGCAGCTTCCAGACAGGGGCGCATCAGCCCCAGCATTTT,CASSFQTGAHQPQHF
TRBJ2-7,TRBV4-1,-,TRBD2,TGCGCCAGCAGCCTTACCGAGGGACTAGCGGGGGACGAGCAGTACTTC,CASSLTEGLAGDEQYF
TRBJ1-2,TRBV7-2,many,-,TGTGCCAGCAGCTTAGAGGTCTATGGCTACACCTTC,CASSLEVYGYTF
TRBJ2-7,TRBV6-1,many,-,TGTGCCAGCAGTGCGCAATGGGACCCCTCATCCTACGAGCAGTACTTC,CASSAQWDPSSYEQYF
TRBJ1-2,TRBV20-1,many,-,TGCAGTGCTGTGCCAGTGACAGATAACTATGGCTACACCTTC,CSAVPVTDNYGYTF